The rows below give T cell receptor beta chains drawn from one sample of a study of blood T cell repertoires in COVID-19. Sequencing was performed with immunoSEQ multiplex PCR; in TCRdb, only in-frame clones are kept and a portion is missing. The sample comprises about 120,000 clones, 80% to 85% of which are singletons, and about 4% rests with the top ten. Input material: PBMCs or T cells enriched from blood (not recorded which). Receptors were obtained from a woman between 25 and 40 years old who had recovered from COVID-19. The CDR3 runs from the conserved cysteine through the conserved F or W. Fields, in order: D gene, J gene, clone size, V gene, CDR3 length, CDR3 DNA, CDR3 protein. D genes are given only for firm matches. Rows give clone size only sometimes, using once, few, many, or a class for an expanded clone.

NA | TRBJ1-6 | NA | TRBV7-9 | 14 | TGTGCCAGCACCGGATCGGGTGAATATTCACCCCTCCACTTT | CASTGSGEYSPLHF
TRBD1 | TRBJ2-3 | NA | TRBV28 | 18 | TGTGCCAGCAGTTTATATTGGGGACAGGGACCGGTCGGAGATACGCAGTATTTT | CASSLYWGQGPVGDTQYF
NA | TRBJ1-2 | once | TRBV24-1 | 15 | TGTGCCACCAGTGATTTCAGCAGGGAGGTGGGGGGCTACACCTTC | CATSDFSREVGGYTF
TRBD2 | TRBJ2-7 | NA | TRBV19 | 14 | TGTGCCAGTAGTATAACTAGCGGGACCTACGAGCAGTACTTC | CASSITSGTYEQYF
TRBD1 | TRBJ1-2 | NA | TRBV3-1/TRBV3-2 | 14 | TGTGCCAGCAGCCAAGCCGGGACAGGCTATGGCTACACCTTC | CASSQAGTGYGYTF
TRBD2 | TRBJ2-3 | NA | TRBV7-6 | 17 | TGTGCCAGCAGCTTAGGCCTAGCGGGTACTAGCACAGATACGCAGTATTTT | CASSLGLAGTSTDTQYF
NA | TRBJ2-5 | NA | TRBV5-1 | 19 | TGCGCCAGCAGCTTGGTCTCGGGAGCTCAGGAGGGGCTCCAAGGTGTCCAGTACTTC | CASSLVSGAQEGLQGVQYF
TRBD2 | TRBJ2-1 | NA | TRBV11-2 | 15 | TGTGCCAGCACTGAGGGGACTAGGATTACAAATGAGCAGTTCTTC | CASTEGTRITNEQFF
NA | TRBJ1-2 | NA | TRBV28 | 12 | TGTGCCAGCAGTCCCGAGGGGAGGGGCTACACCTTC | CASSPEGRGYTF
TRBD1 | TRBJ1-1 | NA | TRBV7-9 | 14 | TGTGCCAGCAGCGACGGGACAGTGAACACTGAAGCTTTCTTT | CASSDGTVNTEAFF
TRBD2 | TRBJ2-3 | NA | TRBV15 | 17 | TGTGCCACCAGCAGCCCCGGTAGCGGGAGGAGGACAGATACGCAGTATTTT | CATSSPGSGRRTDTQYF
TRBD2 | TRBJ2-7 | NA | TRBV18 | 18 | TGTGCCAGCTCACCACAGGCGGGAGGGCCCTTGTGGTCCTACGAGCAGTACTTC | CASSPQAGGPLWSYEQYF
NA | TRBJ1-2 | once | TRBV28 | 11 | TGTGCCAGCAGTTCAAACTATGGCTACACCTTC | CASSSNYGYTF